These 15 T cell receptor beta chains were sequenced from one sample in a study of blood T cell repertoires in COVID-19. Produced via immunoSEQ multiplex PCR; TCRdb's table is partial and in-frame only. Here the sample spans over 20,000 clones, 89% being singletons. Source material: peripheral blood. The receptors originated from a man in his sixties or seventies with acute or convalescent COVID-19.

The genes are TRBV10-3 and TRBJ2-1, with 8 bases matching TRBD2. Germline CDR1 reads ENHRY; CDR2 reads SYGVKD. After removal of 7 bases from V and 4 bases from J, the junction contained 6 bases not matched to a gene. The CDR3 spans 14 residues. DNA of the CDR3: TGTGCCATCATGGGTAGCGGGGCTTACAATGAGCAGTTCTTC. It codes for CAIMGSGAYNEQFF.

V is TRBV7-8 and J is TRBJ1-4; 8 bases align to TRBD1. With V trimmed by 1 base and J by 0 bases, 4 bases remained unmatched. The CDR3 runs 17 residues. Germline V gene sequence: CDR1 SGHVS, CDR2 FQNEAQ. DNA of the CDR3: TGTGCCAGCAGCTTAGGACAGGGGTTAGCAACTAATGAAAAACTGTTTTTT. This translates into CASSLGQGLATNEKLFF.

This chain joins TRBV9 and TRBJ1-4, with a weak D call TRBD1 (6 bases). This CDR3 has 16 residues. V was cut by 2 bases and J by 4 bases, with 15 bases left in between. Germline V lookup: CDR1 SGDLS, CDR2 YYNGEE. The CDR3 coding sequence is TGTGCCAGCAGCGTTTCCGGTGTACAGGGTAATGAAAAACTGTTTTTT. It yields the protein CASSVSGVQGNEKLFF.

CDR3 bases: TGTGCCAGTAGTGCTAGCGGTGCCTACGAGCAGTACTTC. The encoded protein is CASSASGAYEQYF. This chain uses TRBV19 with TRBJ2-7, with 7 bases matching TRBD2. CDR1 and CDR2 (germline): LNHDA, SQIVND (reference sequence). The V gene end was trimmed by 5 bases and the J gene end by 2 bases; junction bases not matched to a gene: 3. This CDR3 comprises 13 residues.

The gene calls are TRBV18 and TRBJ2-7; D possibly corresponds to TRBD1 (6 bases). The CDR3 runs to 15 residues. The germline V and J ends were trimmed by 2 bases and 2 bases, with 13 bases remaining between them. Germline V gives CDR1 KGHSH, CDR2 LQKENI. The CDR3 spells CASSPTTGNTYEQYF. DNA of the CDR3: TGTGCCAGCTCACCAACCACAGGGAACACCTACGAGCAGTACTTC. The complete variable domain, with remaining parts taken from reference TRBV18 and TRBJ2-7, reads NAGVMQNPRHLVRRRGQEARLRCSPMKGHSHVYWYRQLPEEGLKFMVYLQKENIIDESGMPKERFSAEFPKEGPSILRIQQVVRGDSAAYFCASSPTTGNTYEQYFGPGTRLTVT.

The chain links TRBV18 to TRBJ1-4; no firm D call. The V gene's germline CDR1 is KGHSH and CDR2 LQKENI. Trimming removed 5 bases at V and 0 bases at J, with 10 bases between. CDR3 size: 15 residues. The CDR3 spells CASSSARTTNEKLFF. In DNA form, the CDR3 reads TGTGCCAGCTCAAGCGCACGGACAACTAATGAAAAACTGTTTTTT.

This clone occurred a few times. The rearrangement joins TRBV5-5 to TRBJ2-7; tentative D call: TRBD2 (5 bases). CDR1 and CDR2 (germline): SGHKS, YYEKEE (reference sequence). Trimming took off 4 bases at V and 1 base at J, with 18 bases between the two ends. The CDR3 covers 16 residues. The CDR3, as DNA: TGTGCCAGCAGCCCTCGCCTTGCGGGTGCATCCTACGAGCAGTACTTC. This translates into CASSPRLAGASYEQYF.

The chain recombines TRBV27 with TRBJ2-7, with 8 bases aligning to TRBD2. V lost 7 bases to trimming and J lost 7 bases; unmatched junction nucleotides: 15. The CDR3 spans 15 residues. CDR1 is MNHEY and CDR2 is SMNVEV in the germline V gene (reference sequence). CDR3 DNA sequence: TGTGCCAGCATACTAATGGCGGGAGGCTTGGGGGAGCAGTACTTC. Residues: CASILMAGGLGEQYF.

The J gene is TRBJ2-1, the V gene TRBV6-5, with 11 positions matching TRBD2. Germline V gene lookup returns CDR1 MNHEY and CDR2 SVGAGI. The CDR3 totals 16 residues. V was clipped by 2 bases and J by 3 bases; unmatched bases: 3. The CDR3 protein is CASSYRLAGGYNEQFF. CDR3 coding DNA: TGTGCCAGCAGTTACAGGCTAGCGGGAGGCTACAATGAGCAGTTCTTC.

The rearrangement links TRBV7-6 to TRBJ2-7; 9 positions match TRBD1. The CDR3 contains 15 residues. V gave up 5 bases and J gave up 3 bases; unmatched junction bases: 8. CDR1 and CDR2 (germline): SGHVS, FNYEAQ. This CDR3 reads CASSPGQGRFYEQYF. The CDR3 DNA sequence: TGTGCCAGCAGCCCTGGACAGGGGCGTTTCTACGAGCAGTACTTC. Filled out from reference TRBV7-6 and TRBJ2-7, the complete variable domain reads GAGVSQSPRYKVTKRGQDVALRCDPISGHVSLYWYRQALGQGPEFLTYFNYEAQQDKSGLPNDRFSAERPEGSISTLTIQRTEQRDSAMYRCASSPGQGRFYEQYFGPGTRLTVT.

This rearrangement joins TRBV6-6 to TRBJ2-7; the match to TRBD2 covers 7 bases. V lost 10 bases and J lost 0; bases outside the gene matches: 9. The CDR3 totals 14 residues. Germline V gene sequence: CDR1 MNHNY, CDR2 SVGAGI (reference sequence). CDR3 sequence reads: CATKVGGSSYEQYF. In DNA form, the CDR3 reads TGTGCCACCAAAGTGGGGGGGAGCTCCTACGAGCAGTACTTC.

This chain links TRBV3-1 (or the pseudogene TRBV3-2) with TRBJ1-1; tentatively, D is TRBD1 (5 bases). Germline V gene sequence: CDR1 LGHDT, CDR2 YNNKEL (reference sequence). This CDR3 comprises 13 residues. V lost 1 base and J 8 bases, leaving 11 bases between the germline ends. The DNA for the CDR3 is TGTGCCAGCAGCCAAGCGGGGGAGGCAGAAGCTTTCTTT. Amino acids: CASSQAGEAEAFF.

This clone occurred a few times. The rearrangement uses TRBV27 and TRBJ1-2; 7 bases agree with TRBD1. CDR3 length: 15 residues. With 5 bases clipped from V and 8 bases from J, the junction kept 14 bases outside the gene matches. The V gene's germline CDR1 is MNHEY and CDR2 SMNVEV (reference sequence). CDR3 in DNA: TGTGCCAGCAGTCTCCGAATGACAGGGTCGCGCGGCTACACCTTC. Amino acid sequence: CASSLRMTGSRGYTF.

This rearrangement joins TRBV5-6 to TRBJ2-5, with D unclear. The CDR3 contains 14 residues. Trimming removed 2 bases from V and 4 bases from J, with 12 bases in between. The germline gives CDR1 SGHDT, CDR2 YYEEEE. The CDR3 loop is CASSFGASGETQYF. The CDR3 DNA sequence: TGTGCCAGCAGCTTTGGAGCCTCTGGAGAGACCCAGTACTTC.

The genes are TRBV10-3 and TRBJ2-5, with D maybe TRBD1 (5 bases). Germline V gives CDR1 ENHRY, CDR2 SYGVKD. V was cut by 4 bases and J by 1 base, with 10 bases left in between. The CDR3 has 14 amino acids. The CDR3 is CAISVGQAQETQYF. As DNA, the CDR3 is TGTGCCATCAGTGTGGGGCAGGCCCAAGAGACCCAGTACTTC.